These T cell receptor beta chains were read from a single sample in a study of blood T cell repertoires in COVID-19. Clones were read by immunoSEQ multiplex PCR, and TCRdb kept only the in-frame ones, dropping some. The data contain fewer than 200,000 clones, approximately 85% of them singletons. Source material: peripheral blood. The source of these receptors is a man between 60 and 70 years old who had recovered from COVID-19. CDR3s include the opening cysteine and the closing phenylalanine or tryptophan. Fields, in order: V gene, J gene, CDR3 protein.

TRBV6-5	TRBJ1-2	CASSYSTASPNYGYTF
TRBV3-1/TRBV3-2	TRBJ1-2	CASSQGTGDGYTF
TRBV27	TRBJ1-2	CASSLSGGDYGYTF
TRBV7-9	TRBJ1-2	CASSLGQVRGYTF
TRBV3-1/TRBV3-2	TRBJ2-1	CASSFTYSSYNEQFF
TRBV10-2	TRBJ1-1	CASSESTGANTEAFF
TRBV11-2	TRBJ1-1	CASSSLTSKSAFF
TRBV29-1	TRBJ1-5	CSATLGEDQPQHF
TRBV27	TRBJ1-6	CASRRQGNAYNSPLHF
TRBV18	TRBJ2-7	CASSPRVQGRYEQYF
TRBV5-6	TRBJ1-2	CASSLSRDREFYGYTF
TRBV11-2	TRBJ2-6	CASRSGANVLTF
TRBV5-1	TRBJ2-3	CASSWLPAGGLDTQYF
TRBV12-3/TRBV12-4	TRBJ2-7	CASSRQGAGQYF
TRBV11-3	TRBJ1-3	CASSSTGTGNTIYF
TRBV25-1	TRBJ2-7	CASSEDRVYEQYF
TRBV5-1	TRBJ1-1	CASSQGQGGTEAFF
TRBV9	TRBJ2-2	CASSPYGTRSPGELFF
TRBV6-4	TRBJ2-3	CASRATGGTDTQYF
TRBV10-3	TRBJ1-1	CATLGGVDTEAFF
TRBV5-8	TRBJ1-5	CASISDRENNQPQHF
TRBV9	TRBJ2-5	CASSPSGGVQETQYF
TRBV5-4	TRBJ1-5	CASSSGLGNQPQHF
TRBV6-5	TRBJ1-5	CASRPATGQHQPQHF
TRBV2	TRBJ1-2	CASSLQSREGYTF
TRBV29-1	TRBJ1-4	CSVGSSNNEKLFF
TRBV6-5	TRBJ2-3	CASRESTDTQYF
TRBV9	TRBJ2-3	CASSLAGGATDTQYF
TRBV6-5	TRBJ1-2	CASSSITGGWGYTF
TRBV4-2	TRBJ2-5	CASSQDWSGEEQETQYF
TRBV3-1/TRBV3-2	TRBJ2-7	CASSQVYGTGSYEQYF
TRBV5-1	TRBJ2-3	CASSSGDGTDTQYF
TRBV7-6	TRBJ2-3	CASSLGSRYTDTQYF
TRBV5-8	TRBJ1-1	CASSFQGGRVTEAFF
TRBV7-2	TRBJ1-2	CASSLEPLYGYTF